This T cell receptor (beta chain) appears in the sequencing data of a study of blood T cell repertoires in COVID-19. On the study more broadly: T cells, B-cell-depleted T cells, or PBMCs provided the cDNA or gDNA that served as material.

Original processing notes: By means of reference gene primer amplification, nucleated cell counts were estimated. The data were produced by immunoSEQ multiplex PCR, yet TCRdb's version contains in-frame clones alone and is incomplete. Clonal size and the V and J genes are those of that table, whereas D and trimming came from the DNA. The profile shows roughly 190,000 clones, 82% of them singletons. In this sample, this clone turned up a few times. Sample: PBMCs or T cells enriched from blood (not recorded which). This receptor was taken from a man between 35 and 55 years old who had recovered from COVID-19.

The CDR3 protein is CASSEAGSPSGNTIYF. The CDR3 DNA is TGTGCCAGCAGTGAAGCGGGCAGCCCCTCTGGAAACACCATATATTTT. The rearrangement uses TRBV6-1 and TRBJ1-3; D is ambiguous. Deletions cut 0 bases from V and 0 bases from J, with 9 bases between. This CDR3 comprises 16 residues. Germline loops: CDR1 MNHNS, CDR2 SASEGT.